Shown below are 32 T cell receptor beta chains from a single sample sequenced in a study of blood T cell repertoires in COVID-19. Here immunoSEQ multiplex PCR was the method, and the copy in TCRdb shows in-frame clones only, minus some. Of about 200,000 clones listed, approximately 90% are singletons. Sequencing was performed on peripheral blood. These receptors all stem from a man older than 75 with acute or convalescent COVID-19.

The chain couples TRBV23-1 to TRBJ2-2; TRBD2 matches at 9 bases. TRBV23-1 is designated an ORF whose function remains uncertain. CDR3 length: 15 residues. V lost 7 bases and J lost 5; bases outside the gene matches: 8. The CDR3 loop reads CASTPGAGGTGELFF. For the CDR3, the DNA is TGCGCCAGCACCCCGGGGGCGGGAGGGACCGGGGAGCTGTTTTTT.

The chain has TRBV10-3 and TRBJ1-2, with 10 positions matching TRBD1. With 6 bases clipped from V and 4 bases from J, the junction kept 5 bases outside the gene matches. CDR1 is ENHRY and CDR2 is SYGVKD in the germline V gene. The CDR3 has 14 residues. The CDR3 DNA reads TGTGCCATCAGAGGACAGGGGGTGGGCTATGGCTACACCTTC. Encoded protein: CAIRGQGVGYGYTF.

V usage is TRBV11-2 and J usage is TRBJ2-1, with 9 nucleotides matching TRBD2. V dropped 1 base and J dropped 6; count of bases not matched to a gene: 7. This CDR3 spans 16 amino acids. Germline CDR1 is SGHAT and CDR2 is FQNNGV. Here the CDR3 reads CASSLGLLAGLNEQFF. The CDR3 DNA reads TGTGCCAGCAGCTTAGGTCTCCTAGCGGGACTCAATGAGCAGTTCTTC.

The chain employs TRBV5-1 and TRBJ2-3; 9 bases agree with TRBD1. The CDR3 is made up of 14 amino acids. CDR1 and CDR2 (germline): SGHRS, YFSETQ. V trimming: 2 bases; J trimming: 4 bases; junction bases outside the gene matches: 2. The CDR3 coding sequence is TGCGCCAGCAGCTTACAGGGGGCCCCAGATACGCAGTATTTT. It yields the protein CASSLQGAPDTQYF.

The rearrangement uses TRBV29-1 and TRBJ2-1; 8 bases align to TRBD2. This CDR3 comprises 9 residues. Germline V gives CDR1 SQVTM, CDR2 ANQGSEA. The CDR3 DNA is TGCGCGGGGGGCAATGAGCAGTTCTTC. Translated, it gives CAGGNEQFF.

The V and J genes are TRBV3-1 (or the pseudogene TRBV3-2) and TRBJ2-7; 7 positions agree with TRBD2. Germline lookup yields CDR1 LGHDT and CDR2 YNNKEL (reference sequence). The junction had 12 bases not matched to a gene; V was cut back by 2 bases and J by 2 bases. The CDR3 contains 17 residues. The DNA of the CDR3 is TGTGCCAGCAGCCAAAGAGAGGTAGCGGGCCCTACCTACGAGCAGTACTTC. Residues: CASSQREVAGPTYEQYF.

CDR3 amino acids: CASSPPAGLAGVGEQFF. CDR3 DNA sequence: TGTGCCAGCTCACCACCAGCGGGACTAGCGGGAGTCGGTGAGCAGTTCTTC. J is TRBJ2-1 and V is TRBV18; 14 bases agree with TRBD2. With 0 bases clipped from V and 9 bases from J, the junction kept 7 bases outside the gene matches. The CDR3 runs 17 residues. CDR1 KGHSH and CDR2 LQKENI come from the germline V gene.

The rearrangement links TRBV6-5 to TRBJ2-3; TRBD2 matches at 8 bases. The junction had 3 bases not matched to a gene; V was cut back by 4 bases and J by 0 bases. The CDR3 loop spans 15 amino acids. Germline V gene data show CDR1 as MNHEY and CDR2 as SVGAGI. The CDR3 DNA reads as TGTGCCAGCAGTTCCATAGCGGGGAGCACAGATACGCAGTATTTT. This translates into CASSSIAGSTDTQYF.

The rearrangement uses TRBV24-1 and TRBJ2-3, with D possibly TRBD2 on 6 matching bases. The germline V and J ends were trimmed by 1 base and 2 bases, with 12 bases remaining between them. The CDR3 is 16 amino acids. Per the germline V gene, CDR1 is KGHDR and CDR2 is SFDVKD. The CDR3 here is CATSDFRGIDTDTQYF. DNA of the CDR3: TGTGCCACCAGTGATTTTCGGGGGATTGACACAGATACGCAGTATTTT.

The V and J genes are TRBV3-1 (or the pseudogene TRBV3-2) and TRBJ2-3, with D maybe TRBD1 (6 bases). CDR1 LGHDT and CDR2 YNNKEL come from the germline V gene (reference sequence). The CDR3 consists of 16 residues. Trimming shortened V by 3 bases and J by 1 base, and 14 bases separated the two germline ends. Written as DNA, the CDR3 is TGTGCCAGCAGCCATTCCACAGGGTACGGCACAGATACGCAGTATTTT. This gives the protein CASSHSTGYGTDTQYF.

The chain has TRBV30 and TRBJ2-5, with TRBD1 matching 7 bases. The CDR3 consists of 13 residues. Germline CDR1 and CDR2: GTSNPN and SVGIG (reference sequence). J was trimmed by 5 bases and V by 2 bases; bases with no gene match: 5. CDR3 nucleotides: TGTGCCTGGAGTCAGGGGGTCGGCGAGACCCAGTACTTC. Translation gives CAWSQGVGETQYF.

The chain recombines TRBV24-1 with TRBJ2-5; TRBD2 is a possible D gene (5 bases). The CDR3 is 13 amino acids. Trimming removed 7 bases from V and 4 bases from J, with 12 bases in between. Germline values: CDR1 KGHDR, CDR2 SFDVKD. The CDR3 region has the DNA TGTGCCACCAGAGCCTCAGGAGGAGAGACCCAGTACTTC. This codes for CATRASGGETQYF.

This sequence joins TRBV7-2 and TRBJ2-1; 9 nucleotides align to TRBD1. After removal of 5 bases from V and 5 bases from J, the junction contained 10 bases not matched to a gene. Germline V gene sequence: CDR1 SGHTA, CDR2 FQGNSA. This CDR3 comprises 16 residues. DNA of the CDR3: TGTGCCAGCAGCCCAACCCGGGACAGGGCACACAATGAGCAGTTCTTC. As protein: CASSPTRDRAHNEQFF.

CDR3: CASSPRQGGTNEKLFF. In DNA, the CDR3 is TGTGCCAGCTCACCAAGACAGGGAGGAACTAATGAAAAACTGTTTTTT. The chain is built from TRBV18 and TRBJ1-4; 7 bases are shared with TRBD1. The J segment lost 1 base and the V segment lost 2 bases, leaving 4 bases of the junction unmatched. The CDR3 totals 16 residues. CDR1 and CDR2 (germline): KGHSH, LQKENI.

This chain joins TRBV18 and TRBJ1-5, with TRBD1 as a possible D gene (5 bases). Trimming removed 8 bases from V and 3 bases from J, with 11 bases in between. The CDR3 length is 13 residues. Germline CDR1 is KGHSH and CDR2 is LQKENI. Here the CDR3 DNA reads TGTGCCAGCGGGAGGGGTAACAATCAGCCCCAGCATTTT. It is translated as CASGRGNNQPQHF.

The rearrangement uses TRBV4-1 and TRBJ2-5, with TRBD1 matching over 8 bases. Germline V gives CDR1 MGHRA, CDR2 YSYEKL. Trimming removed 1 base from V and 0 bases from J; junction bases left unmatched: 7. The CDR3 covers 17 residues. As DNA, the CDR3 is TGCGCCAGCAGCCAAGCCACAGGGGGATGGGACCAAGAGACCCAGTACTTC. This sequence encodes CASSQATGGWDQETQYF.

V gene TRBV7-8 combines with J gene TRBJ2-4; D is perhaps TRBD1 (6 bases). This CDR3 has 15 amino acids. Germline lookup yields CDR1 SGHVS and CDR2 FQNEAQ. Trimming stripped 1 base from V and 3 bases from J, with 10 bases between. The CDR3 nucleotides are TGTGCCAGCAGCTTAGTATCAGGGGTCAAAAACATTCAGTACTTC. Encoded protein: CASSLVSGVKNIQYF. Looking up the rest from reference TRBV7-8 and TRBJ2-4 gives the full variable domain: GAGVSQSPRYKVAKRGQDVALRCDPISGHVSLFWYQQALGQGPEFLTYFQNEAQLDKSGLPSDRFFAERPEGSVSTLKIQRTQQEDSAVYLCASSLVSGVKNIQYFGAGTRLSVL.

The chain is built from TRBV7-2 and TRBJ2-2, with D unresolved. This CDR3 has 15 amino acids. CDR1 is SGHTA and CDR2 is FQGNSA in the germline V gene. Trimming left V 2 bases short and J 2 bases short, with 9 bases between. The CDR3 is CASSLNSPNTGELFF. CDR3 in DNA: TGTGCCAGCAGCTTAAATTCCCCAAACACCGGGGAGCTGTTTTTT.

As DNA, the CDR3 is TGTGCCAGCACCGACAGGGGAAAACTATCCTACGAGCAGTACGTC. Its protein is CASTDRGKLSYEQYV. The chain uses TRBV6-6 and TRBJ2-7, with 8 nucleotides matching TRBD1. The J segment lost 1 base and the V segment lost 7 bases, leaving 9 bases of the junction unmatched. From germline, CDR1 is MNHNY and CDR2 SVGAGI (reference sequence). The CDR3 covers 15 residues.

The V gene is TRBV3-1 (or the pseudogene TRBV3-2), the J gene TRBJ2-7, with D perhaps matching TRBD1 (6 bases). CDR3 length equals 12 residues. The V end lost 4 bases, the J end lost 6 bases, and 10 bases lay between the germline ends. The germline gives CDR1 LGHDT, CDR2 YNNKEL (reference sequence). The CDR3: CASSPQGSEQYV. CDR3 nucleotide sequence: TGTGCCAGCAGCCCACAGGGCTCCGAGCAGTACGTC.

This chain joins TRBV4-2 and TRBJ1-1; D gene unclear. This CDR3 spans 13 amino acids. Trimming shortened V by 6 bases and J by 1 base, and 9 bases separated the two germline ends. Looked up from germline, CDR1 is LGHNA and CDR2 is YNFKEQ. The CDR3 DNA sequence: TGTGCCAGCAGTCAGGCCGCGAACACTGAAGCTTTCTTT. It translates to CASSQAANTEAFF.

The rearrangement uses TRBV7-2 and TRBJ1-2; no clear D gene. With 0 bases removed from V and 6 bases from J, the gap between germline ends came to 8 bases. The length of the CDR3 is 13 residues. Germline CDR1 and CDR2: SGHTA and FQGNSA. The CDR3 spells CASSLASHNGYTF. For the CDR3, the DNA is TGTGCCAGCAGCTTAGCCTCCCACAATGGCTACACCTTC.

The gene calls are TRBV7-8 and TRBJ2-3; 7 bases match TRBD2. Per germline, CDR1 SGHVS and CDR2 FQNEAQ. Losses at the gene ends were 1 base for V and 14 bases for J; bases not matched to a gene: 9. The CDR3 runs 13 residues. In DNA, the CDR3 is TGTGCCAGCAGCTTAGGGGCTAGCGGAACCGGGTATTTT. This encodes CASSLGASGTGYF.

This clone was counted once. The chain joins TRBV5-1 to TRBJ2-2; the D gene is possibly TRBD2 (5 bases). The CDR3 contains 16 residues. The germline gives CDR1 SGHRS, CDR2 YFSETQ. The V and J ends lost 0 bases and 1 base respectively, with 10 bases between them. The CDR3 sequence: CASSLVPGMNTGELFF. The CDR3 bases are TGCGCCAGCAGCTTGGTGCCCGGGATGAACACCGGGGAGCTGTTTTTT. The variable domain in full, completed from reference TRBV5-1 and TRBJ2-2, reads KAGVTQTPRYLIKTRGQQVTLSCSPISGHRSVSWYQQTPGQGLQFLFEYFSETQRNKGNFPGRFSGRQFSNSRSEMNVSTLELGDSALYLCASSLVPGMNTGELFFGEGSRLTVL.

The chain couples TRBV24-1 to TRBJ2-1, with a possible D match to TRBD1 (5 bases). The CDR3 is 15 amino acids. V lost 5 bases and J 8 bases, leaving 18 bases between the germline ends. Germline lookup yields CDR1 KGHDR and CDR2 SFDVKD. The CDR3: CATSAADTLDYEQFF. For the CDR3, the DNA is TGTGCCACCAGTGCTGCGGACACCCTAGACTATGAGCAGTTCTTC.

The rearrangement links TRBV4-1 to TRBJ2-1, with TRBD2 identical over 9 bases. Looked up from germline, CDR1 is MGHRA and CDR2 is YSYEKL. V shed 0 bases and J 6 bases; nucleotides not matched to a gene: 6. The CDR3 has 16 residues. CDR3 sequence: CASSQEEIAGVNEQFF. DNA for the CDR3: TGCGCCAGCAGCCAAGAGGAGATAGCGGGAGTCAATGAGCAGTTCTTC.

The chain carries TRBV12-5 and TRBJ2-5; 10 bases are a match to TRBD2. The V and J ends lost 5 bases and 4 bases, in that order; junction bases with no gene match: 7. Germline CDR1 LGHNT, CDR2 FRNRAP. There are 15 residues in the CDR3. CDR3 sequence reads: CASGHKASGGETQYF. The CDR3 DNA sequence: TGTGCTAGTGGTCACAAGGCTAGCGGGGGAGAGACCCAGTACTTC.

The V call is TRBV23-1, the J call TRBJ2-1; 10 bases line up with TRBD1. TRBV23-1 is assigned to the ORF class and has an uncertain function. Trimming cost V 4 bases and J 7 bases; bases outside gene matches: 4. CDR3 length equals 14 residues. CDR3 loop: CASSPRDRGNEQFF. DNA for the CDR3: TGCGCCAGCAGTCCGAGGGACAGGGGAAATGAGCAGTTCTTC.

J is TRBJ2-3 and V is TRBV27; 7 nucleotides agree with TRBD2. The germline V gene has CDR1 MNHEY and CDR2 SMNVEV (reference sequence). The CDR3 spans 15 residues. The V gene end was trimmed by 6 bases and the J gene end by 0 bases; junction bases not matched to a gene: 6. Here the CDR3 reads CASRGLSSSTDTQYF. The CDR3, as DNA: TGTGCCAGCAGGGGACTATCTTCTAGCACAGATACGCAGTATTTT.

The gene calls are TRBV27 and TRBJ1-5, with D perhaps matching TRBD1 (5 bases). V was shortened by 0 bases and J by 5 bases, with 8 bases between the two germline ends. Germline CDR1 and CDR2: MNHEY and SMNVEV (reference sequence). There are 14 residues in the CDR3. DNA of the CDR3: TGTGCCAGCAGTTTATCATGGGGGGATCAGCCCCAGCATTTT. Protein: CASSLSWGDQPQHF.

This chain links TRBV25-1 with TRBJ1-2, with a possible D match to TRBD1 (5 bases). Trimming shortened V by 0 bases and J by 4 bases, and 12 bases separated the two germline ends. Germline V gene lookup returns CDR1 MGHDK and CDR2 SYGVNS. CDR3 length: 15 amino acids. The CDR3 sequence: CASSEYQGIAYGYTF. CDR3 nucleotides: TGTGCCAGCAGTGAATATCAGGGAATAGCCTATGGCTACACCTTC.

The chain carries TRBV5-4 and TRBJ2-5; TRBD2 aligns across 10 bases. Per the germline V gene, CDR1 is SGHNT and CDR2 is YYREEE (reference sequence). V was pared by 0 bases and J by 4 bases, with 6 bases of the junction left unmatched. The CDR3 is 16 amino acids. CDR3 loop: CASSLGSSGRGETQYF. The CDR3, as DNA: TGTGCCAGCAGCTTGGGATCCAGCGGGAGGGGAGAGACCCAGTACTTC.